These 6 T cell receptor beta chains originate from one sample sequenced in a study of post-analysis software for immune sequencing data. These receptors' targets are unknown. Included in the TCR beta cDNA libraries were unique molecular identifiers. TCRdb passed the PCR reads through MiXCR, listing each CDR3 protein once. The sample carries roughly 570,000 distinct CDR3 sequences, approximately 34% recorded once. Study results and limitations: Relative to controls, patients had a few TRBV segments at higher frequency, with TRBV5-6, TRBV5-1 and TRBV20-1 among these.

The sequenced material came from blood. These receptor sequences come from a girl under 18 with multiple sclerosis.

This clonotype occurred a few times. The V call is TRBV20-1, the J call TRBJ1-1; no reliable D call. Germline loops: CDR1 DFQATT, CDR2 SNEGSKA (reference sequence). Trimming shortened V by 1 base and J by 2 bases, and 14 bases separated the two germline ends. The length of the CDR3 is 15 residues. The CDR3 DNA reads TGCAGTGCTAGAGTCGTGTTGGAGCTTAACACTGAAGCTTTCTTT. Translated, it gives CSARVVLELNTEAFF.

The chain has TRBV20-1 and TRBJ2-1; unclear D gene. The germline V gene has CDR1 DFQATT and CDR2 SNEGSKA (reference sequence). The length of the CDR3 is 12 residues. V lost 2 bases and J 8 bases, leaving 10 bases between the germline ends. The CDR3 nucleotides read TGCAGTGCTAGACTCGGCTTCGATGAGCAGTTCTTC. The encoded protein is CSARLGFDEQFF.

This clonotype was counted only a few times. J is TRBJ2-1 and V is TRBV10-3, with 11 positions matching TRBD1. CDR3 length: 16 amino acids. V lost 0 bases to trimming and J lost 9 bases; unmatched junction nucleotides: 7. From germline, CDR1 is ENHRY and CDR2 SYGVKD. The CDR3 coding sequence is TGTGCCATCAGTGAGTCGAGGACAGGGGGCCCTTCTGAGCAGTTCTTC. Its translation: CAISESRTGGPSEQFF.

The V gene is TRBV29-1, the J gene TRBJ1-1; D may be TRBD1 (6 bases). Germline V CDR1 and CDR2: SQVTM, ANQGSEA. The V end lost 1 base, the J end lost 1 base, and 10 bases lay between the germline ends. The CDR3 consists of 14 residues. DNA for the CDR3: TGCAGCGTTGAAGGGATAGGGGGGAACACTGAAGCTTTCTTT. It yields the protein CSVEGIGGNTEAFF.

The J gene is TRBJ1-1, the V gene TRBV6-1, with D maybe TRBD1 (5 bases). Per germline, CDR1 MNHNS and CDR2 SASEGT. The germline V and J ends were trimmed by 10 bases and 3 bases, with 30 bases remaining between them. The CDR3 is 18 residues long. CDR3 sequence reads: CATTRILSDSRLDTEAFF. The CDR3 DNA is TGTGCCACCACAAGGATTCTCTCAGACAGCCGCCTTGACACTGAAGCTTTCTTT.

This clonotype was found a few times. This sequence joins TRBV5-1 and TRBJ2-6; D is perhaps TRBD2 (5 bases). Germline values: CDR1 SGHRS, CDR2 YFSETQ. The CDR3 is 17 amino acids. Trimming cost V 4 bases and J 0 bases, with 14 bases left between them. CDR3 coding DNA: TGCGCCAGCAGCCATACGGGATTCGGCTCTGGGGCCAACGTCCTGACTTTC. Protein sequence: CASSHTGFGSGANVLTF.